A selection of T cell receptor beta chains follows, all from one sample in a study of blood T cell repertoires in COVID-19. The protocol was immunoSEQ multiplex PCR, while the TCRdb copy is restricted to in-frame clones and leaves out a portion. The table records 200,000 to 250,000 clones, 81% of them present only once. The specimen was PBMCs or T cells enriched from blood (not recorded which). The receptors stem from a woman aged 45 to 65 with acute COVID-19. Each CDR3 is given with its conserved first and last residue. The order of the fields is clone size, D gene, J gene, V gene, CDR3 protein, CDR3 DNA. A D gene is named only where the DNA matches it firmly. Rows give clone size only sometimes, using once, few, many, or a class for an expanded clone.

size: .; D: .; J: TRBJ2-7; V: TRBV4-3; CDR3: CASSQEAHSYEQYF; DNA: TGCGCCAGCAGCCAAGAGGCCCACTCCTACGAGCAGTACTTC
size: .; D: TRBD1; J: TRBJ2-5; V: TRBV10-3; CDR3: CAISERGPEGQETQYF; DNA: TGTGCCATCAGTGAGAGGGGGCCCGAGGGACAAGAGACCCAGTACTTC
size: .; D: .; J: TRBJ2-2; V: TRBV7-2; CDR3: CASSLVSTGGKRELFF; DNA: TGTGCCAGCAGCTTAGTTTCTACTGGAGGGAAGAGGGAGCTGTTTTTT
size: .; D: .; J: TRBJ2-6; V: TRBV4-1; CDR3: CASSQAGVSGANVLTF; DNA: TGCGCCAGCAGCCAAGCAGGTGTCTCTGGGGCCAACGTCCTGACTTTC
size: few; D: .; J: TRBJ1-1; V: TRBV12-3/TRBV12-4; CDR3: CASSVYGTEAFF; DNA: TGTGCCAGCAGTGTCTACGGGACTGAAGCTTTCTTT
size: .; D: .; J: TRBJ2-7; V: TRBV5-6; CDR3: CASSLVQGGHEQYF; DNA: TGTGCCAGCAGCTTGGTTCAGGGTGGGCACGAGCAGTACTTC
size: .; D: .; J: TRBJ1-2; V: TRBV5-6; CDR3: CASSSRTAFNYGYTF; DNA: TGTGCCAGCAGCTCTCGGACAGCTTTTAACTATGGCTACACCTTC
size: .; D: TRBD2; J: TRBJ2-3; V: TRBV10-3; CDR3: CAISESLAGGAGDTQYF; DNA: TGTGCCATCAGTGAGTCACTAGCGGGGGGCGCGGGAGATACGCAGTATTTT
size: .; D: TRBD1; J: TRBJ2-1; V: TRBV2; CDR3: CASRRAGGMNEQFF; DNA: TGTGCCAGTCGGAGAGCAGGGGGTATGAATGAGCAGTTCTTC
size: .; D: .; J: TRBJ1-6; V: TRBV19; CDR3: CASSPTGRVSPLHF; DNA: TGTGCCAGTAGTCCAACAGGGAGGGTATCACCCCTCCACTTT
size: .; D: TRBD1; J: TRBJ2-2; V: TRBV6-1; CDR3: CASSEFRSRGLGGELFF; DNA: TGTGCCAGCAGTGAGTTCCGGAGCAGGGGGCTTGGCGGGGAGCTGTTTTTT
size: .; D: TRBD2; J: TRBJ2-2; V: TRBV7-2; CDR3: CASSSLIAGGTGELFF; DNA: TGTGCCAGCAGCTCCCTTATAGCGGGGGGGACCGGGGAGCTGTTTTTT
size: .; D: .; J: TRBJ1-3; V: TRBV7-9; CDR3: CASSSLITGSGNTIYF; DNA: TGTGCCAGCAGCTCCCTTATTACGGGTTCTGGAAACACCATATATTTT
size: .; D: TRBD1; J: TRBJ2-7; V: TRBV3-1/TRBV3-2; CDR3: CASSPQAQKQQGASDEQYF; DNA: TGTGCCAGCAGCCCCCAGGCCCAGAAACAACAGGGGGCCAGCGACGAGCAGTACTTC
size: .; D: TRBD1; J: TRBJ1-1; V: TRBV4-3; CDR3: CASSQEYGDRLNTEAFF; DNA: TGCGCCAGCAGCCAAGAATACGGGGACAGGCTGAACACTGAAGCTTTCTTT
size: .; D: .; J: TRBJ2-5; V: TRBV6-2/TRBV6-3; CDR3: CASSAPDRGYQETQYF; DNA: TGTGCCAGCAGTGCACCAGACCGGGGGTACCAAGAGACCCAGTACTTC
size: .; D: .; J: TRBJ1-3; V: TRBV7-3; CDR3: CASSPTGNSGNTIYF; DNA: TGTGCCAGCAGCCCTACAGGGAACTCTGGAAACACCATATATTTT
size: .; D: .; J: TRBJ1-5; V: TRBV7-2; CDR3: CASSSDRDQPQHF; DNA: TGTGCCAGCAGCAGCGACAGAGATCAGCCCCAGCATTTT
size: .; D: .; J: TRBJ2-1; V: TRBV30; CDR3: CASNYPRGYSYNEQFF; DNA: TGTGCATCGAATTATCCGCGGGGTTACTCCTACAATGAGCAGTTCTTC
size: few; D: .; J: TRBJ1-2; V: TRBV15; CDR3: CATSRDADSYGYTF; DNA: TGTGCCACCAGCAGAGATGCTGACAGCTATGGCTACACCTTC
size: .; D: .; J: TRBJ2-3; V: TRBV6-5; CDR3: CASGRGGSGKDTQYF; DNA: TGTGCCAGCGGTCGTGGAGGAAGCGGAAAAGATACGCAGTATTTT
size: .; D: TRBD1; J: TRBJ1-2; V: TRBV28; CDR3: CASSLDPGTASGYTF; DNA: TGTGCCAGCAGTCTCGATCCCGGGACAGCTTCCGGCTACACCTTC
size: once; D: .; J: TRBJ2-1; V: TRBV27; CDR3: CASSFRADSYVEQFF; DNA: TGTGCCAGCAGTTTCCGTGCGGACAGTTATGTTGAGCAGTTCTTC
size: .; D: TRBD2; J: TRBJ2-1; V: TRBV27; CDR3: CASNQPLAGKNNEQFF; DNA: TGTGCCAGCAACCAACCTTTAGCGGGAAAGAACAATGAGCAGTTCTTC
size: .; D: .; J: TRBJ2-7; V: TRBV4-3; CDR3: CASSQTGRGRSEQYF; DNA: TGCGCCAGCAGCCAGACCGGGCGGGGGCGAAGCGAGCAGTACTTC
size: .; D: .; J: TRBJ1-3; V: TRBV3-1/TRBV3-2; CDR3: CASSQTERGNTIYF; DNA: TGTGCCAGCAGCCAGACGGAGAGAGGGAACACCATATATTTT
size: .; D: .; J: TRBJ2-2; V: TRBV27; CDR3: CASSLRQPGELFF; DNA: TGTGCCAGCAGTTTACGACAGCCAGGGGAGCTGTTTTTT
size: .; D: TRBD1; J: TRBJ1-3; V: TRBV11-3; CDR3: CASSVTGLLGTIYF; DNA: TGTGCCAGCAGCGTGACAGGGCTCCTTGGCACCATATATTTT
size: .; D: TRBD2; J: TRBJ2-3; V: TRBV3-1/TRBV3-2; CDR3: CASSHWISGRTTDTQYF; DNA: TGTGCCAGCAGCCATTGGATAAGCGGGAGGACCACAGATACGCAGTATTTT
size: .; D: .; J: TRBJ1-1; V: TRBV7-9; CDR3: CASSPTVNTEAFF; DNA: TGTGCCAGCAGCCCGACAGTTAACACTGAAGCTTTCTTT
size: .; D: .; J: TRBJ2-5; V: TRBV7-8; CDR3: CASSQRKITETQYF; DNA: TGTGCCAGCAGCCAGAGAAAGATAACAGAGACCCAGTACTTC
size: .; D: .; J: TRBJ2-3; V: TRBV30; CDR3: CAWSGGVRTDTQYF; DNA: TGTGCCTGGAGTGGGGGGGTGCGCACAGATACGCAGTATTTT
size: once; D: TRBD1; J: TRBJ2-7; V: TRBV11-3; CDR3: CASSSGTGGPIPSTGEQYF; DNA: TGTGCCAGCAGCTCCGGGACAGGGGGACCGATACCCTCTACTGGCGAGCAGTACTTC
size: .; D: .; J: TRBJ1-6; V: TRBV2; CDR3: CASSSNTGNSPLHF; DNA: TGTGCCAGCAGTTCGAACACAGGGAATTCACCCCTCCACTTT
size: .; D: .; J: TRBJ2-7; V: TRBV19; CDR3: CASSMAQGVASYEQYF; DNA: TGTGCCAGTAGTATGGCCCAGGGTGTAGCCTCCTACGAGCAGTACTTC
size: .; D: TRBD2; J: TRBJ2-3; V: TRBV2; CDR3: CASRIAGGSPDTQYF; DNA: TGTGCCAGCAGGATAGCGGGAGGGTCCCCAGATACGCAGTATTTT
size: .; D: TRBD1; J: TRBJ2-5; V: TRBV6-1; CDR3: CASSEGTGGRETQYF; DNA: TGTGCCAGCAGTGAGGGGACAGGGGGCCGGGAGACCCAGTACTTC
size: once; D: .; J: TRBJ2-1; V: TRBV4-3; CDR3: CASSQGAGHNEQFF; DNA: TGCGCCAGCAGCCAAGGGGCAGGGCACAATGAGCAGTTCTTC
size: .; D: TRBD1; J: TRBJ1-4; V: TRBV6-2/TRBV6-3; CDR3: CASSAPTGGKEKLFF; DNA: TGTGCCAGCAGTGCGCCTACAGGGGGCAAGGAAAAACTGTTTTTT
size: medium-sized; D: TRBD2; J: TRBJ2-1; V: TRBV7-9; CDR3: CASRFPATLGEGNEQFF; DNA: TGTGCCAGCAGATTCCCTGCTACGCTTGGGGAGGGGAATGAGCAGTTCTTC
size: once; D: .; J: TRBJ1-6; V: TRBV2; CDR3: CASSEDERYSYNSPLHF; DNA: TGTGCCAGCAGTGAAGACGAACGGTACTCCTATAATTCACCCCTCCACTTT
size: .; D: TRBD1; J: TRBJ1-2; V: TRBV4-3; CDR3: CASSPRQGGYGYTF; DNA: TGCGCCAGCAGCCCTAGACAGGGTGGGTATGGCTACACCTTC